This is a list of T cell receptor beta chains from one sample in a study of blood T cell repertoires in COVID-19. The assay was immunoSEQ multiplex PCR, and TCRdb's table has in-frame clones only and misses some. The sample shows tens of thousands of clones, 70% to 90% of them seen only once. Sample: peripheral blood. The receptors derive from an elderly man with acute or convalescent COVID-19. CDR3s include the opening cysteine and the closing phenylalanine or tryptophan. D genes are given only for firm matches. Clone sizes are given selectively: once, few, many, or a class where the clone is expanded.

>once|TRBV27|TRBJ1-2|TRBD1
TGTGCCAGCAGTCGCCAATCCGGGACAGGGGGTGGCTACACCTTC
CASSRQSGTGGGYTF
>.|TRBV6-5|TRBJ2-7|TRBD2
TGTGCCAGCAGACTAGCGGGGGGCCCTCAATACGAGCAGTACTTC
CASRLAGGPQYEQYF
>.|TRBV6-5|TRBJ2-5|TRBD1
TGTGCCAGCAGTAGACAGGGATCTGGAGAGACCCAGTACTTC
CASSRQGSGETQYF
>.|TRBV18|TRBJ1-6|.
TGTGCCAGCTCACCGAACAGTGATTCACCCCTCCACTTT
CASSPNSDSPLHF
>once|TRBV2|TRBJ2-5|.
TGTGCCAGCAGTGGCAGGGAATCGGACAGAGGGACCCAGTACTTC
CASSGRESDRGTQYF
>.|TRBV2|TRBJ1-5|.
TGTGCCAGCAGTGAAGTAAGGGGTCCCAATCAGCCCCAGCATTTT
CASSEVRGPNQPQHF
>.|TRBV7-9|TRBJ2-3|.
TGTGCCACGAGGGTCTACACGACAGATACGCAGTATTTT
CATRVYTTDTQYF
>.|TRBV18|TRBJ1-2|.
TGTGCCAGCTCACTTTCCAGGGCCGACTATGGCTACACCTTC
CASSLSRADYGYTF
>.|TRBV6-5|TRBJ2-3|TRBD1
TGTGCCAGCAGCCCGGGACAGATTAGCACAGATACGCAGTATTTT
CASSPGQISTDTQYF
>.|TRBV4-1|TRBJ2-1|.
TGCGCCAGCAGCCAATTTCGAGAAAATGAGCAGTTCTTC
CASSQFRENEQFF
>.|TRBV30|TRBJ2-3|.
TGTGCCTGGAGCCCCTCAGATACGCAGTATTTT
CAWSPSDTQYF
>.|TRBV3-1/TRBV3-2|TRBJ2-2|TRBD1
TGTGCCAGCAGGACCGGGACAGGGTCTGTCGGGGAGCTGTTTTTT
CASRTGTGSVGELFF
>.|TRBV18|TRBJ2-1|.
TGTGCCAGCTCACCGGGTACCCCAACTTACAGTGAGCAGTTCTTC
CASSPGTPTYSEQFF
>.|TRBV7-3|TRBJ2-1|TRBD1
TGTGCCAGCAGCTTAAGGCCGGTATCAGGGGGCATGGGCAATGAGCAGTTCTTC
CASSLRPVSGGMGNEQFF
>.|TRBV2|TRBJ1-6|.
TGTGCCAGCAGTGTGGAGGGGCGGAATTCACCCCTCCACTTT
CASSVEGRNSPLHF
>.|TRBV5-1|TRBJ2-7|.
TGCGCCAGCAGCTTGGCCAGGCCATCTGGATATTACGAGCAGTACTTC
CASSLARPSGYYEQYF
>.|TRBV5-1|TRBJ2-1|TRBD2
TGCGCCAGCAGCTTGGTAAGCGGGGAGGTCAATGAGCAGTTCTTC
CASSLVSGEVNEQFF
>.|TRBV12-3/TRBV12-4|TRBJ2-3|.
TGTGCCAGCAGTTTCGGGGATACGCAGTATTTT
CASSFGDTQYF
>.|TRBV7-8|TRBJ1-6|.
TGTGCCAGCAGCTCCTTTTATAATTCACCCCTCCACTTT
CASSSFYNSPLHF
>.|TRBV19|TRBJ1-4|.
TGTGCCAGTAAGGGGGGAGGGCCGGACAGTCCGGAAAAACTGTTTTTT
CASKGGGPDSPEKLFF
>.|TRBV19|TRBJ1-6|.
TGTGCCAGTAGTATAGAAGCAGCAGGGTGGTCACCCCTCCACTTT
CASSIEAAGWSPLHF
>.|TRBV19|TRBJ1-5|.
TGTGCCAGTAGTGTCACTACAGGGACGGGAAATCAGCCCCAGCATTTT
CASSVTTGTGNQPQHF
>.|TRBV5-1|TRBJ2-7|TRBD2
TGCGCCAGCAGCTTAACAACTAGCGGGGGGGCCGCCGAGCAGTACTTC
CASSLTTSGGAAEQYF
>.|TRBV15|TRBJ2-1|TRBD2
TGTGCCACCAGCAGAACCGGGGGGGCCTTCCACAATGAGCAGTTCTTC
CATSRTGGAFHNEQFF
>.|TRBV20-1|TRBJ1-1|.
TGCAGTGCAACGACAGTTGAAGCTTTCTTT
CSATTVEAFF
>once|TRBV5-6|TRBJ1-2|.
TGTGCCAGCAGCTTAACGGGGTCTGGCTACACCTTC
CASSLTGSGYTF
>.|TRBV28|TRBJ1-5|.
TGTGCCAGCAGTTCTAGTGGGCAGCCCCAGCATTTT
CASSSSGQPQHF
>.|TRBV12-3/TRBV12-4|TRBJ1-1|.
TGTGCCAGCAGTTTTCTCAGACAAGGTGAAGCTTTCTTT
CASSFLRQGEAFF
>.|TRBV18|TRBJ2-2|TRBD2
TGTGCCAGCTCACCATATCAAAATAGCGGGGGAGCGACCGGGGAGCTGTTTTTT
CASSPYQNSGGATGELFF
>.|TRBV28|TRBJ1-5|.
TGTGCCAGCAGTTCACAGCCCTTGGCCCAGCATTTT
CASSSQPLAQHF
>.|TRBV6-4|TRBJ2-3|TRBD1
TGTGCCAGCAGTCGGGACAGGGACACAGATACGCAGTATTTT
CASSRDRDTDTQYF
>.|TRBV15|TRBJ1-1|TRBD1
TGTGCCACCAGCAGAGGGCAGACAGGGAGCACTGAAGCTTTCTTT
CATSRGQTGSTEAFF
>.|TRBV4-1|TRBJ1-3|.
TGCGCCAGCAGCCAGGCCCCGGGGACATACTCTGGAAACACCATATATTTT
CASSQAPGTYSGNTIYF
>.|TRBV6-5|TRBJ2-2|.
TGTGCCAGCAGAGATGCACACCTCACCGGGGAGCTGTTTTTT
CASRDAHLTGELFF
>.|TRBV30|TRBJ2-3|.
TGTGCCTGGGCAGGTGCTAGCACAGATACGCAGTATTTT
CAWAGASTDTQYF
>.|TRBV19|TRBJ1-5|TRBD1
TGTGCCAGTAGTGGGACAGTCTATAGCAATCAGCCCCAGCATTTT
CASSGTVYSNQPQHF
>.|TRBV19|TRBJ1-1|.
TGTGCCAGTAGACAGACCACTGAAGCTTTCTTT
CASRQTTEAFF
>few|TRBV9|TRBJ1-2|.
TGTGCCAGCAGCCAAGGGGCTACCTATGGCTACACCTTC
CASSQGATYGYTF
>.|TRBV4-2|TRBJ1-5|TRBD1
TGTGCCAGCACCCGGACAGGGGAGGGCAATCAGCCCCAGCATTTT
CASTRTGEGNQPQHF
>.|TRBV28|TRBJ1-4|.
TGTGCCAGCAGTTCCCCTGGGGGGGCGAATGAAAAACTGTTTTTT
CASSSPGGANEKLFF
>.|TRBV3-1/TRBV3-2|TRBJ2-7|.
TGTGCCAGCAGCCAAGGAGAATCCTACGAGCAGTACTTC
CASSQGESYEQYF
>.|TRBV10-2|TRBJ1-5|.
TGCGCCAGCAGTCCGGACAGTTTAGGGAATCAGCCCCAGCATTTT
CASSPDSLGNQPQHF
>few|TRBV7-6|TRBJ1-4|.
TGTGCCAGCAGCTTAGGGCAGGGAGGGGAAAAACTGTTTTTT
CASSLGQGGEKLFF
>.|TRBV19|TRBJ1-4|TRBD1
TGTGCCAGTAGTACCCCCCGAACAGGGGCTAATGAAAAACTGTTTTTT
CASSTPRTGANEKLFF
>.|TRBV3-1/TRBV3-2|TRBJ2-7|.
TGTGCCAGCAGCCAAGATCGGGAGCTCGAGCAGTACTTC
CASSQDRELEQYF
>.|TRBV18|TRBJ1-5|.
TGTGCCAGCTCACCTCAACAGGGAGACCAGCCCCAGCATTTT
CASSPQQGDQPQHF
>once|TRBV6-2/TRBV6-3|TRBJ1-1|.
TGTGCCAGCAGTGCGGTACAGAACACTGAAGCTTTCTTT
CASSAVQNTEAFF
>.|TRBV5-1|TRBJ1-6|TRBD1
TGCGCCTCGATGGTAGGGGGCGGTAATGATTCACCCCTCCACTTT
CASMVGGGNDSPLHF
>.|TRBV6-5|TRBJ2-7|TRBD1
TGTGCCAGCAGATCCCCTAGGACAGGGGATAGCGAGCAGTACTTC
CASRSPRTGDSEQYF